The entry below gives a single T cell receptor (beta chain) sequence along with its context. Some clones are missing from TCRdb's copy, which holds only in-frame ones; the method was immunoSEQ multiplex PCR. The sample carries roughly 150,000 clones, more than 75% recorded once. This entry is derived from a study of blood T cell repertoires in COVID-19. Overall study context: COVID-19 samples, acute and convalescent, were from the United States, Italy and Spain. T cells, B-cell-depleted T cells, or PBMCs provided the cDNA or gDNA that served as material.

This clonotype originated in a human donor with acute or convalescent COVID-19. The donor label of this sample is uncertain. Sequenced material: peripheral blood.

This chain's CDR3 is CASSIPTTGRVGYGNQPQHF. In DNA, the CDR3 is TGTGCCAGTAGTATCCCCACGACAGGCCGGGTCGGATACGGCAATCAGCCCCAGCATTTT. The chain combines TRBV19 with TRBJ1-5, with a possible D match to TRBD1 (6 bases). The CDR3 loop spans 20 amino acids. CDR1 is LNHDA and CDR2 is SQIVND in the germline V gene (reference sequence). V shed 3 bases and J shed 2 bases, with 26 bases lying between them.